The rows below give T cell receptor beta chains drawn from one sample of a study of T cell changes during pregnancy in multiple sclerosis. Profiling relied on immunoSEQ multiplex PCR, and the TCRdb table lists in-frame clones only, not all of them. In the table there are about 69,000 clones, around 90% of which are singletons. Specimen: peripheral blood, collected in the third trimester of pregnancy. The receptor set was obtained from a female donor with multiple sclerosis, enrolled in a pregnancy study. CDR3s include the opening cysteine and the closing phenylalanine or tryptophan. D genes are given only for firm matches. Expanded clones get a size class; other rows say once, few or many, or leave the size out.

V gene: TRBV19
D gene: NA
CDR3 length: 12
J gene: TRBJ2-7
clone size: NA
CDR3 DNA: TGTGCCAGCCTTAGGGAGGTTTACGAGCAGTACTTC
CDR3 protein: CASLREVYEQYF

V gene: TRBV7-9
D gene: NA
CDR3 length: 13
J gene: TRBJ1-1
clone size: once
CDR3 DNA: TGTGCCAGCAGCCTCACGGGTTACACTGAAGCTTTCTTT
CDR3 protein: CASSLTGYTEAFF

V gene: TRBV7-2
D gene: NA
CDR3 length: 15
J gene: TRBJ1-4
clone size: NA
CDR3 DNA: TGTGCCAGCAGCTTATGGACAGCTACTAATGAAAAACTGTTTTTT
CDR3 protein: CASSLWTATNEKLFF

V gene: TRBV28
D gene: NA
CDR3 length: 14
J gene: TRBJ1-2
clone size: NA
CDR3 DNA: TGTGCCAGCAGTTCCACGGGGGTCCGGGGTGGCTACACCTTC
CDR3 protein: CASSSTGVRGGYTF

V gene: TRBV6-5
D gene: NA
CDR3 length: 13
J gene: TRBJ1-4
clone size: NA
CDR3 DNA: TGTGCCAGCAGTGTGGCTCCTAATGAAAAACTGTTTTTT
CDR3 protein: CASSVAPNEKLFF

V gene: TRBV2
D gene: NA
CDR3 length: 15
J gene: TRBJ2-6
clone size: NA
CDR3 DNA: TGTGCCAGCAGTGAAGCACAGGCTGGGGCCAACGTCCTGACTTTC
CDR3 protein: CASSEAQAGANVLTF

V gene: TRBV18
D gene: TRBD1
CDR3 length: 12
J gene: TRBJ2-4
clone size: NA
CDR3 DNA: TGTGCCAGCTCCCGGGACAGAAACATTCAGTACTTC
CDR3 protein: CASSRDRNIQYF

V gene: TRBV7-2
D gene: NA
CDR3 length: 13
J gene: TRBJ2-7
clone size: NA
CDR3 DNA: TGTGCCAGCAGCTTAGTGGCGGGGTACGAGCAGTACTTC
CDR3 protein: CASSLVAGYEQYF

V gene: TRBV5-6
D gene: NA
CDR3 length: 15
J gene: TRBJ1-2
clone size: NA
CDR3 DNA: TGTGCCAGCAGCTTGAGGGCAGGGGCGCTCTGGGGCTACACCTTC
CDR3 protein: CASSLRAGALWGYTF

V gene: TRBV6-1
D gene: NA
CDR3 length: 14
J gene: TRBJ2-1
clone size: NA
CDR3 DNA: TGTGCCAGCAGTGGGGGGACAAGGAACAATGAGCAGTTCTTC
CDR3 protein: CASSGGTRNNEQFF

V gene: TRBV29-1
D gene: NA
CDR3 length: 14
J gene: TRBJ1-2
clone size: NA
CDR3 DNA: TGCAGCGTTGAACTGGGGGCGCAGCGCTATGGCTACACCTTC
CDR3 protein: CSVELGAQRYGYTF

V gene: TRBV29-1
D gene: NA
CDR3 length: 11
J gene: TRBJ2-7
clone size: once
CDR3 DNA: TGCAGCGTTCTTAACTTCTACGAGCAGTACTTC
CDR3 protein: CSVLNFYEQYF

V gene: TRBV11-1
D gene: NA
CDR3 length: 13
J gene: TRBJ1-2
clone size: NA
CDR3 DNA: TGTGCCAGCAGCTTAACTCAGGGCGGTGGCTACACCTTC
CDR3 protein: CASSLTQGGGYTF

V gene: TRBV6-4
D gene: TRBD2
CDR3 length: 15
J gene: TRBJ2-1
clone size: NA
CDR3 DNA: TGTGCCAGCAGTGATGGTCTAGCGGGGGGCAATGAGCAGTTCTTC
CDR3 protein: CASSDGLAGGNEQFF

V gene: TRBV7-2
D gene: NA
CDR3 length: 15
J gene: TRBJ2-3
clone size: once
CDR3 DNA: TGTGCCAGCAGCTCCAGAGGGGGGGGGCCGCATACGCAGTATTTT
CDR3 protein: CASSSRGGGPHTQYF

V gene: TRBV11-2
D gene: TRBD1
CDR3 length: 14
J gene: TRBJ1-2
clone size: few
CDR3 DNA: TGTGCCAGCAGCCCGACGACAGGGCTCGGTGGCTACACCTTC
CDR3 protein: CASSPTTGLGGYTF

V gene: TRBV2
D gene: NA
CDR3 length: 14
J gene: TRBJ2-3
clone size: NA
CDR3 DNA: TGTGCCAGCCGACAGGGAGGTGGCACAGATACGCAGTATTTT
CDR3 protein: CASRQGGGTDTQYF

V gene: TRBV6-6
D gene: TRBD1
CDR3 length: 15
J gene: TRBJ2-7
clone size: NA
CDR3 DNA: TGTGCCAGCAGCCCACCCCACAGGGGCTCCTACGAGCAGTACTTC
CDR3 protein: CASSPPHRGSYEQYF

V gene: TRBV10-2
D gene: TRBD2
CDR3 length: 16
J gene: TRBJ2-3
clone size: NA
CDR3 DNA: TGCGCCAGCAGTTATCAGCGGGGGGGTTTGACAGATACGCAGTATTTT
CDR3 protein: CASSYQRGGLTDTQYF

V gene: TRBV7-2
D gene: NA
CDR3 length: 14
J gene: TRBJ2-7
clone size: NA
CDR3 DNA: TGTGCCAGCAGCTTCGGAGGACGCGGCTACGAGCAGTACTTC
CDR3 protein: CASSFGGRGYEQYF

V gene: TRBV27
D gene: TRBD1
CDR3 length: 14
J gene: TRBJ1-2
clone size: few
CDR3 DNA: TGTGCCAGCAGTGGGACAGGGGGTAGCTATGGCTACACCTTC
CDR3 protein: CASSGTGGSYGYTF

V gene: TRBV6-6
D gene: TRBD1
CDR3 length: 13
J gene: TRBJ1-4
clone size: once
CDR3 DNA: TGTGCCACCTGGGGGGACAGGGAGGAAAAACTGTTTTTT
CDR3 protein: CATWGDREEKLFF

V gene: TRBV7-8
D gene: NA
CDR3 length: 14
J gene: TRBJ1-2
clone size: once
CDR3 DNA: TGTGCCAGCAGCCCGGGGCCCCAGGGGTATGGCTACACCTTC
CDR3 protein: CASSPGPQGYGYTF

V gene: TRBV30
D gene: NA
CDR3 length: 13
J gene: TRBJ1-1
clone size: NA
CDR3 DNA: TGTGCCTGGAGTAGGGGGGGGGACACTGAAGCTTTCTTT
CDR3 protein: CAWSRGGDTEAFF

V gene: TRBV5-1
D gene: TRBD1
CDR3 length: 14
J gene: TRBJ2-1
clone size: NA
CDR3 DNA: TGCGCCAGCAGCAACCGGGACAGCTACAATGAGCAGTTCTTC
CDR3 protein: CASSNRDSYNEQFF

V gene: TRBV6-4
D gene: TRBD1
CDR3 length: 15
J gene: TRBJ1-5
clone size: NA
CDR3 DNA: TGTGCCAGCAGTGACTCGGGACAGCTCAATCAGCCCCAGCATTTT
CDR3 protein: CASSDSGQLNQPQHF

V gene: TRBV27
D gene: NA
CDR3 length: 13
J gene: TRBJ2-3
clone size: NA
CDR3 DNA: TGTGCCAGCCGCCCCCAGGTCACAGATACGCAGTATTTT
CDR3 protein: CASRPQVTDTQYF

V gene: TRBV7-9
D gene: NA
CDR3 length: 17
J gene: TRBJ2-7
clone size: NA
CDR3 DNA: TGTGCCAGCAGCTTAGGACCCCCAGGGTATGAACTCTACGAGCAGTACTTC
CDR3 protein: CASSLGPPGYELYEQYF

V gene: TRBV6-6
D gene: NA
CDR3 length: 14
J gene: TRBJ2-5
clone size: NA
CDR3 DNA: TGTGCCAGCAGTTACTCCCGGGGGTTGGAGACCCAGTACTTC
CDR3 protein: CASSYSRGLETQYF

V gene: TRBV2
D gene: NA
CDR3 length: 11
J gene: TRBJ1-4
clone size: NA
CDR3 DNA: TGTGCCAGCAGTGAACGGGGAAAACTGTTTTTT
CDR3 protein: CASSERGKLFF

V gene: TRBV5-5
D gene: NA
CDR3 length: 15
J gene: TRBJ1-2
clone size: NA
CDR3 DNA: TGTGCCAGCAGCTTGGAAGGGGGTTTAGGAGATGGCTACACCTTC
CDR3 protein: CASSLEGGLGDGYTF

V gene: TRBV30
D gene: NA
CDR3 length: 13
J gene: TRBJ1-4
clone size: NA
CDR3 DNA: TGTGCCTGGAGTCCGGACAGACAAGAAAAACTGTTTTTT
CDR3 protein: CAWSPDRQEKLFF

V gene: TRBV7-2
D gene: NA
CDR3 length: 14
J gene: TRBJ1-1
clone size: NA
CDR3 DNA: TGTGCCAGCAGCCGCCAGCCAGGGGACACTGAAGCTTTCTTT
CDR3 protein: CASSRQPGDTEAFF

V gene: TRBV28
D gene: NA
CDR3 length: 12
J gene: TRBJ1-2
clone size: NA
CDR3 DNA: TGTGCCAGCAGTTCCAGGGAGGCTGGCTACACCTTC
CDR3 protein: CASSSREAGYTF

V gene: TRBV10-3
D gene: TRBD2
CDR3 length: 14
J gene: TRBJ2-5
clone size: NA
CDR3 DNA: TGTGCCATCAGTGGACTAGCGGGGGTAGGAACCCAGTACTTC
CDR3 protein: CAISGLAGVGTQYF

V gene: TRBV30
D gene: NA
CDR3 length: 14
J gene: TRBJ1-3
clone size: NA
CDR3 DNA: TGTGCCTGGAGTCTAACCTTCTCTGGAAACACCATATATTTT
CDR3 protein: CAWSLTFSGNTIYF

V gene: TRBV28
D gene: TRBD1
CDR3 length: 17
J gene: TRBJ2-7
clone size: few
CDR3 DNA: TGTGCCAGCAGTTATATAGTCGGACAGGGGGCGTCCTACGAGCAGTACTTC
CDR3 protein: CASSYIVGQGASYEQYF

V gene: TRBV5-6
D gene: TRBD1
CDR3 length: 15
J gene: TRBJ1-1
clone size: once
CDR3 DNA: TGTGCCAGCAGCTGGAGAGACAGGGGCCCCACTGAAGCTTTCTTT
CDR3 protein: CASSWRDRGPTEAFF

V gene: TRBV27
D gene: NA
CDR3 length: 14
J gene: TRBJ1-2
clone size: NA
CDR3 DNA: TGTGCCAGCAGTTCGACAGGTTCTATGGGCGGCTACACCTTC
CDR3 protein: CASSSTGSMGGYTF

V gene: TRBV19
D gene: NA
CDR3 length: 15
J gene: TRBJ2-7
clone size: NA
CDR3 DNA: TGTGCCAGTAGTATTCTAGGGGCCGGCTCCTACGAGCAGTACTTC
CDR3 protein: CASSILGAGSYEQYF

V gene: TRBV19
D gene: NA
CDR3 length: 16
J gene: TRBJ1-2
clone size: NA
CDR3 DNA: TGTGCCAGTAGTAAGGTTCAGGGGCCGTCATACTATGGCTACACCTTC
CDR3 protein: CASSKVQGPSYYGYTF

V gene: TRBV6-5
D gene: NA
CDR3 length: 13
J gene: TRBJ1-5
clone size: NA
CDR3 DNA: TGTGCCAGCAGTTACTCGAGGGATCAGCCCCAGCATTTT
CDR3 protein: CASSYSRDQPQHF

V gene: TRBV10-3
D gene: NA
CDR3 length: 12
J gene: TRBJ2-7
clone size: NA
CDR3 DNA: TGTGCCACCGCCAGGGCGCCTCGCGAGCAGTACTTC
CDR3 protein: CATARAPREQYF

V gene: TRBV7-2
D gene: NA
CDR3 length: 13
J gene: TRBJ1-2
clone size: NA
CDR3 DNA: TGTGCCAGCAGCTCGGGACACCTCTATGGCTACACCTTC
CDR3 protein: CASSSGHLYGYTF

V gene: TRBV4-1
D gene: NA
CDR3 length: 15
J gene: TRBJ1-3
clone size: NA
CDR3 DNA: TGCGCCAGCAGCCAGGTAAGGGGGTCTGGAAACACCATATATTTT
CDR3 protein: CASSQVRGSGNTIYF

V gene: TRBV5-1
D gene: TRBD1
CDR3 length: 14
J gene: TRBJ2-7
clone size: NA
CDR3 DNA: TGCGCCAGCCGAAAATCAGGGGGCGTCTACGAGCAGTACTTC
CDR3 protein: CASRKSGGVYEQYF

V gene: TRBV19
D gene: NA
CDR3 length: 17
J gene: TRBJ1-4
clone size: NA
CDR3 DNA: TGTGCCAGTAGTATAGTTACCCGGGTAGCCACTAATGAAAAACTGTTTTTT
CDR3 protein: CASSIVTRVATNEKLFF

V gene: TRBV5-5
D gene: NA
CDR3 length: 16
J gene: TRBJ2-7
clone size: NA
CDR3 DNA: TGTGCCAGCAGCTTGGGTGGAGGCCCAAACTTATACGAGCAGTACTTC
CDR3 protein: CASSLGGGPNLYEQYF

V gene: TRBV5-1
D gene: TRBD1
CDR3 length: 12
J gene: TRBJ2-1
clone size: few
CDR3 DNA: TGCGCCAGTAGACAGGGGAATATTGAGCAGTTCTTC
CDR3 protein: CASRQGNIEQFF

V gene: TRBV28
D gene: TRBD1
CDR3 length: 14
J gene: TRBJ1-3
clone size: NA
CDR3 DNA: TGTGCCAGCAAGGGACAGCTCTCTGGAAACACCATATATTTT
CDR3 protein: CASKGQLSGNTIYF

V gene: TRBV1
D gene: NA
CDR3 length: 15
J gene: TRBJ1-5
clone size: NA
CDR3 DNA: TGCACCAGCAGCCAAGAGGGGGGAAACAATCAGCCCCAGCATTTT
CDR3 protein: CTSSQEGGNNQPQHF

V gene: TRBV14
D gene: NA
CDR3 length: 14
J gene: TRBJ1-6
clone size: NA
CDR3 DNA: TGTGCCAGCAGCTCTCGCTCCTATAATTCACCCCTCCACTTT
CDR3 protein: CASSSRSYNSPLHF

V gene: TRBV7-8
D gene: TRBD2
CDR3 length: 17
J gene: TRBJ2-3
clone size: NA
CDR3 DNA: TGTGCCAGCAGCTCCAGACTAGCGGGGGACTTCACAGATACGCAGTATTTT
CDR3 protein: CASSSRLAGDFTDTQYF

V gene: TRBV7-3
D gene: NA
CDR3 length: 13
J gene: TRBJ1-6
clone size: NA
CDR3 DNA: TGTGCCAGCAGCTTCGGGGGGGCCTCACCCCTCCACTTT
CDR3 protein: CASSFGGASPLHF